This is a list of T cell receptor beta chains from one sample in a study of blood T cell repertoires in COVID-19. Profiling relied on immunoSEQ multiplex PCR, and the TCRdb table lists in-frame clones only, not all of them. The profile covers a few hundred thousand clones, with 86% appearing a single time and around 1.5% taken by the ten largest. What was sequenced was peripheral blood. All receptors come from a woman between 45 and 60 years old with acute or convalescent COVID-19. CDR3s include the opening cysteine and the closing phenylalanine or tryptophan. The order of the fields is V gene, CDR3 length, J gene, CDR3 protein.

TRBV24-1	16	TRBJ1-5	CATSDSRRYSNQPQHF
TRBV7-9	17	TRBJ2-7	CASSMFGTGKNSYEQYF
TRBV6-5	14	TRBJ2-5	CASSYNRGEETQYF
TRBV18	13	TRBJ2-1	CASSQGLYNEQFF
TRBV5-1	14	TRBJ2-1	CASSRRLGPHEQFF
TRBV5-6	16	TRBJ2-3	CASSYLLRGITDTQYF
TRBV7-8	15	TRBJ1-1	CASSSHRQGMGEAFF
TRBV19	16	TRBJ2-7	CASSLSGSGTSYEQYF
TRBV11-3	16	TRBJ2-1	CASSLEGQSSYNEQFF
TRBV5-1	14	TRBJ2-3	CASSLGFNTDTQYF
TRBV5-1	15	TRBJ2-7	CASSLSGGGSYEQYF
TRBV13	19	TRBJ2-7	CASSLDPRTPGQGPYEQYF
TRBV7-2	13	TRBJ2-3	CASSLWRGDTQYF
TRBV7-2	15	TRBJ2-7	CASSLAGGLTREQYF
TRBV29-1	12	TRBJ1-1	CSVSGGAGEAFF
TRBV24-1	15	TRBJ2-5	CATGWTGGIQETQYF
TRBV23-1	17	TRBJ2-5	CASSQSQQGRTQETQYF
TRBV4-1	16	TRBJ2-1	CASSHDRGRSYNEQFF
TRBV5-4	13	TRBJ1-4	CASSPARGEKLFF
TRBV7-2	13	TRBJ1-1	CASSLGQNTEAFF
TRBV4-2	18	TRBJ2-5	CASSPTPGGRGRLETQYF
TRBV5-4	17	TRBJ2-1	CASSSARGQGIVNEQFF
TRBV28	13	TRBJ2-5	CASSFEGRETQYF
TRBV9	18	TRBJ1-2	CASSDRQGAREANYGYTF
TRBV20-1	11	TRBJ1-1	CSAHRGAEAFF
TRBV6-2/TRBV6-3	18	TRBJ2-3	CASSYGWGLAGTKSTQYF
TRBV2	14	TRBJ2-7	CASTAWDRVDEQYF
TRBV19	11	TRBJ2-5	CASYYQETQYF
TRBV4-3	15	TRBJ2-7	CASSQGGVGSYEQYF
TRBV5-1	13	TRBJ1-2	CASSPTGVGGYTF
TRBV2	14	TRBJ1-1	CASSEATANTEAFF
TRBV28	14	TRBJ2-5	CASSLRQDQETQYF
TRBV7-2	12	TRBJ2-7	CASTVTGDEQYF
TRBV19	15	TRBJ2-5	CASVGLAGARETQYF
TRBV20-1	15	TRBJ2-3	CSASVSGSRSDTQYF
TRBV7-2	17	TRBJ2-2	CASNRPLTGANTGELFF
TRBV27	15	TRBJ2-3	CASSLDRPSTDTQYF
TRBV7-9	10	TRBJ1-4	CASSSEKLFF
TRBV9	15	TRBJ1-2	CASSVSGPDNYGYTF
TRBV2	13	TRBJ1-6	CASSAAEGAPLHF
TRBV27	22	TRBJ2-6	CASSLFTHGTGLEDSGANVLTF
TRBV6-1	19	TRBJ2-2	CASSESWDRQRLDTGELFF
TRBV24-1	16	TRBJ1-2	CATSEPGQGSLDGYTF
TRBV7-2	14	TRBJ1-2	CASSLVLQGGVGTF
TRBV2	14	TRBJ1-4	CASPREGGDEKLFF
TRBV20-1	15	TRBJ2-1	CSASFDGSSYNEQFF
TRBV5-1	16	TRBJ1-4	CASTPRQAGTNEKLFF
TRBV5-4	16	TRBJ2-1	CASKTSGRAAWEEQFF